This entry lists 17 T cell receptor beta chains sequenced from one sample in a study of OX40 agonist ivuxolimab in advanced cancers. Clones were sequenced by immunoSEQ multiplex PCR, and TCRdb holds only the in-frame ones, with some missing. The data show some 67,000 clones, approximately 81% seen once. Sequencing was performed on CD4+ or CD8+ T cells sorted from blood, taken in a trial of the OX40 agonist ivuxolimab. These receptors originate from an adult with an advanced solid tumor such as melanoma, head and neck, liver or kidney cancer.

V usage is TRBV28 and J usage is TRBJ1-1, with unresolved D. The V gene lost 7 bases and the J gene lost 1 base, with 16 bases spanning the gap. Germline CDR1 reads MDHEN; CDR2 reads SYDVKM. The CDR3 is 15 residues long. The CDR3 is CASTPHSTGNTEAFF. The DNA of the CDR3 is TGTGCCAGCACCCCCCACAGTACGGGGAACACTGAAGCTTTCTTT.

V and J are TRBV19 and TRBJ1-6, with 8 positions matching TRBD1. CDR3 size: 16 residues. The V gene's germline CDR1 is LNHDA and CDR2 SQIVND (reference sequence). V shed 4 bases and J 6 bases; nucleotides not matched to a gene: 8. The CDR3 bases are TGTGCCAGTAGTAGGACAGGGAGAGGGTTTAATTCACCCCTCCACTTT. This translates into CASSRTGRGFNSPLHF.

The J gene is TRBJ1-1, the V gene TRBV7-2, with D unresolved. Germline CDR1 is SGHTA and CDR2 is FQGNSA. V lost 1 base, J lost 5 bases, and 2 bases lay in between. The CDR3 loop spans 11 amino acids. CDR3 amino acids: CASSLGTEAFF. The CDR3 DNA follows: TGTGCCAGCAGCTTAGGGACTGAAGCTTTCTTT.

The rearrangement joins TRBV7-9 to TRBJ2-1; D gene uncertain. This CDR3 has 14 amino acids. The V gene's germline CDR1 is SEHNR and CDR2 FQNEAQ (reference sequence). Trimming stripped 5 bases from V and 6 bases from J, with 14 bases between. CDR3 residues: CASSPVWGINEQFF. CDR3 in DNA: TGTGCCAGCAGCCCGGTATGGGGTATCAATGAGCAGTTCTTC.

This chain links TRBV30 with TRBJ1-2; D call uncertain. CDR1 and CDR2 from the germline V gene are GTSNPN and SVGIG (reference sequence). The V end lost 3 bases, the J end lost 4 bases, and 6 bases lay between the germline ends. This CDR3 region has 11 residues. Written as DNA, the CDR3 is TGTGCCTGGAGACAACTCTATGGCTACACCTTC. As protein: CAWRQLYGYTF.

The rearrangement joins TRBV7-9 to TRBJ1-2; 12 bases align to TRBD1. This CDR3 has 16 amino acids. Germline CDR1 is SEHNR and CDR2 is FQNEAQ (reference sequence). The ends lost 5 bases at V and 3 bases at J; junction bases unmatched: 7. CDR3 bases: TGTGCCAGCAGCCCCGGGACAGGGGGCTCGGACTATGGCTACACCTTC. Translation gives CASSPGTGGSDYGYTF.

There are a few counts of this clone. This chain uses TRBV5-1 with TRBJ2-5; 9 bases line up with TRBD2. The V gene's germline CDR1 is SGHRS and CDR2 YFSETQ. CDR3 length: 15 residues. The J segment lost 6 bases and the V segment lost 4 bases, leaving 10 bases of the junction unmatched. The CDR3 DNA follows: TGCGCCAGCAGCGCGGAAGCGGGGGGAGGGCAGACCCAGTACTTC. It specifies CASSAEAGGGQTQYF.

The CDR3 sequence is CASTWGSGNTIYF. As DNA, the CDR3 is TGTGCCAGCACCTGGGGGTCTGGAAACACCATATATTTT. The chain uses TRBV2 and TRBJ1-3, with D maybe TRBD1 (5 bases). The germline V gene has CDR1 SNHLY and CDR2 FYNNEI. The CDR3 is made up of 13 amino acids. V gave up 7 bases and J gave up 1 base, with 8 bases separating them. The full variable domain, its missing parts supplied by reference TRBV2 and TRBJ1-3, is EPEVTQTPSHQVTQMGQEVILRCVPISNHLYFYWYRQILGQKVEFLVSFYNNEISEKSEIFDDQFSVERPDGSNFTLKIRSTKLEDSAMYFCASTWGSGNTIYFGEGSWLTVV.

V gene TRBV4-1 combines with J gene TRBJ2-1, with 14 positions matching TRBD2. J lost 7 bases, V lost 5 bases, and 4 bases had no gene match. Germline assignment: CDR1 MGHRA and CDR2 YSYEKL. The CDR3 is 15 residues long. The CDR3 bases are TGCGCCAGCAGCTATAGACTAGCGGGAGGGAATGAGCAGTTCTTC. Translating gives CASSYRLAGGNEQFF.

DNA for the CDR3: TGTGCCAGCACCCCCGGGGGCACTGAAGCTTTCTTT. Amino acids: CASTPGGTEAFF. The chain links TRBV6-5 to TRBJ1-1; the D gene is possibly TRBD1 (5 bases). Trimming pared 7 bases from V and 4 bases from J, leaving 10 bases between. This CDR3 spans 12 amino acids. Germline-derived CDR1 and CDR2 are MNHEY and SVGAGI.

The rearrangement links TRBV6-6 to TRBJ1-1, with D possibly being TRBD1 (5 bases). Germline values: CDR1 MNHNY, CDR2 SVGAGI (reference sequence). CDR3 length: 13 amino acids. V was pared by 4 bases and J by 6 bases, with 12 bases between. This CDR3 reads CASSSLRDPEAFF. The CDR3 DNA follows: TGTGCCAGCAGTTCTCTCAGGGATCCTGAAGCTTTCTTT.

The chain has TRBV2 and TRBJ1-2, with 10 positions matching TRBD1. The CDR3 contains 13 residues. V lost 7 bases, J lost 6 bases, and 5 bases stayed unmatched. Per germline, CDR1 SNHLY and CDR2 FYNNEI. This chain's CDR3 is CASNFGTGDGYTF. The CDR3 region has the DNA TGTGCCAGCAATTTCGGGACAGGGGATGGCTACACCTTC. The full variable domain, rest sourced from reference TRBV2 and TRBJ1-2, is EPEVTQTPSHQVTQMGQEVILRCVPISNHLYFYWYRQILGQKVEFLVSFYNNEISEKSEIFDDQFSVERPDGSNFTLKIRSTKLEDSAMYFCASNFGTGDGYTFGSGTRLTVV.

The V and J genes are TRBV25-1 and TRBJ1-2; maybe TRBD1 (5 bases). This CDR3 comprises 14 residues. Trimming removed 0 bases from V and 3 bases from J, with 8 bases in between. From germline, CDR1 is MGHDK and CDR2 SYGVNS. CDR3 loop: CASSEYGRDYGYTF. CDR3 nucleotide sequence: TGTGCCAGCAGTGAATACGGCAGGGACTATGGCTACACCTTC.

V gene TRBV7-2 combines with J gene TRBJ2-7; no reliable D call. With 4 bases removed from V and 1 base from J, the gap between germline ends came to 8 bases. CDR3 length: 13 residues. The germline gives CDR1 SGHTA, CDR2 FQGNSA. The CDR3 region is CASSSPRSYEQYF. The CDR3 bases are TGTGCCAGCAGCTCCCCGAGATCCTACGAGCAGTACTTC.

This clone was detected once. CDR3 region: CASSLAGSEGYTF. The CDR3 DNA follows: TGTGCCAGCAGCTTAGCCGGTTCAGAGGGCTACACCTTC. The J gene is TRBJ1-2, the V gene TRBV7-2; D gene ambiguous. There are 13 residues in the CDR3. With 0 bases removed from V and 8 bases from J, the gap between germline ends came to 10 bases. Germline CDR1 reads SGHTA; CDR2 reads FQGNSA.

The gene calls are TRBV7-6 and TRBJ1-1; D is undetermined. V dropped 3 bases and J dropped 1 base, with 9 bases sitting between them. Germline V gives CDR1 SGHVS, CDR2 FNYEAQ. The CDR3 is 14 residues long. The CDR3 region is CASSFDPWNTEAFF. CDR3 in DNA: TGTGCCAGCAGCTTCGATCCATGGAACACTGAAGCTTTCTTT.

The V gene is TRBV25-1, the J gene TRBJ2-4, with 12 nucleotides matching TRBD2. The V gene's germline CDR1 is MGHDK and CDR2 SYGVNS. J lost 6 bases, V lost 1 base, and 4 bases had no gene match. CDR3 length: 16 residues. The CDR3 DNA is TGTGCCAGCAGTGAATCGACTAGCGGGAGCCTAAACATTCAGTACTTC. This sequence encodes CASSESTSGSLNIQYF.